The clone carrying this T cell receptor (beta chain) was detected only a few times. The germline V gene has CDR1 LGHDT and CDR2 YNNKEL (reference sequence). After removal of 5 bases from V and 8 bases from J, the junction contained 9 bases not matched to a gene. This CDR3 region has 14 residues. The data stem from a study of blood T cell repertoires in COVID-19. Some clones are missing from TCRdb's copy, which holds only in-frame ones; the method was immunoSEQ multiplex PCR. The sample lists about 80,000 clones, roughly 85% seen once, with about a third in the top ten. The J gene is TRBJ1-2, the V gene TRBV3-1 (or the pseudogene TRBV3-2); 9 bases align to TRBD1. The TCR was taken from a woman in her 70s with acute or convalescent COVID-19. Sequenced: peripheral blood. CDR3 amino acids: CASSGRDRGGGYTF. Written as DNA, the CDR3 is TGTGCCAGCAGCGGGCGAGACAGGGGGGGAGGCTACACCTTC.